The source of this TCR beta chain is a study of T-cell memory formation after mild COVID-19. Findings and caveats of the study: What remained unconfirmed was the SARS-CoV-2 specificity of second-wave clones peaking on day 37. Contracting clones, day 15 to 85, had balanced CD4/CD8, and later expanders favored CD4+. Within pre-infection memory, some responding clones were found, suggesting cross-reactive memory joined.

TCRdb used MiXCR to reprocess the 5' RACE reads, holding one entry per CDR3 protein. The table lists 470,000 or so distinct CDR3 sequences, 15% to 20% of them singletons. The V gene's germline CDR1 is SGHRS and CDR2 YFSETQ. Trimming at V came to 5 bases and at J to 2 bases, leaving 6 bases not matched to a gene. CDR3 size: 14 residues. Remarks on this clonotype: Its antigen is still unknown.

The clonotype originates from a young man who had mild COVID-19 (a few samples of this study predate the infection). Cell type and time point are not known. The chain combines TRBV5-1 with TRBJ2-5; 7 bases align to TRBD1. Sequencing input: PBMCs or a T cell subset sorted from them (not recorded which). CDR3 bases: TGCGCCAGCAGACGACAGGGTACTCAAGAGACCCAGTACTTC. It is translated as CASRRQGTQETQYF.